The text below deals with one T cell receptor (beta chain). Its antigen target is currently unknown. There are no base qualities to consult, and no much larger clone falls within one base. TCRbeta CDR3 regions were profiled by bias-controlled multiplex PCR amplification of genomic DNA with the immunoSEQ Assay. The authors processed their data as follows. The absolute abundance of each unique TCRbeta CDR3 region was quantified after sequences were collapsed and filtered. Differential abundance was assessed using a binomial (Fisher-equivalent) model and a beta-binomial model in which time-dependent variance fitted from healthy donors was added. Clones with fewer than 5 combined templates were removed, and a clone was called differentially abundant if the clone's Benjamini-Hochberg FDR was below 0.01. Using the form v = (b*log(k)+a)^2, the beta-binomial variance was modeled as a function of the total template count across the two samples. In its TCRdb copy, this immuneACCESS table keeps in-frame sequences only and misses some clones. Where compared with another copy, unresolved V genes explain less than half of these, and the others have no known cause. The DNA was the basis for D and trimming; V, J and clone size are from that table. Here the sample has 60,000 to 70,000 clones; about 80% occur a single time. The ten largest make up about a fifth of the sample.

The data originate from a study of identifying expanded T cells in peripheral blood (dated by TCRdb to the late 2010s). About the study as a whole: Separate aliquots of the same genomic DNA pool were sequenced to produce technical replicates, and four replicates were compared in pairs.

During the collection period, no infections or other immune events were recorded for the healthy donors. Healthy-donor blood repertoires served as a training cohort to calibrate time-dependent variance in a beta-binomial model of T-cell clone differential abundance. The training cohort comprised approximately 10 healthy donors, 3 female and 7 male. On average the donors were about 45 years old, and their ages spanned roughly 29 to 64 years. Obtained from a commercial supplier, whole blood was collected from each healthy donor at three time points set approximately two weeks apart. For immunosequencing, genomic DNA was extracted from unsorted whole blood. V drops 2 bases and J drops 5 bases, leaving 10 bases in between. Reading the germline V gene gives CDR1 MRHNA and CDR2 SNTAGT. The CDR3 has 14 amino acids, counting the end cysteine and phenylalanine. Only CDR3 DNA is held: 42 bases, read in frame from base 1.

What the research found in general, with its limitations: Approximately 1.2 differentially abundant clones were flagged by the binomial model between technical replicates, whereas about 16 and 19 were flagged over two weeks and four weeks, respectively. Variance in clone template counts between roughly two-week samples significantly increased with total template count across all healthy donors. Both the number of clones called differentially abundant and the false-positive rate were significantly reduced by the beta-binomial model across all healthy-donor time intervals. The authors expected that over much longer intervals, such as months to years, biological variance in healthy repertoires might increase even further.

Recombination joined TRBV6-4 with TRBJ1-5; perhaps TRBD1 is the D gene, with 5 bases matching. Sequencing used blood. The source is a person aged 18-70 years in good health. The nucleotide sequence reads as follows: TGTGCCAGCAGTGACGGAGGGGAATATCAGCCCCAGCATTTT. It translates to CASSDGGEYQPQHF.